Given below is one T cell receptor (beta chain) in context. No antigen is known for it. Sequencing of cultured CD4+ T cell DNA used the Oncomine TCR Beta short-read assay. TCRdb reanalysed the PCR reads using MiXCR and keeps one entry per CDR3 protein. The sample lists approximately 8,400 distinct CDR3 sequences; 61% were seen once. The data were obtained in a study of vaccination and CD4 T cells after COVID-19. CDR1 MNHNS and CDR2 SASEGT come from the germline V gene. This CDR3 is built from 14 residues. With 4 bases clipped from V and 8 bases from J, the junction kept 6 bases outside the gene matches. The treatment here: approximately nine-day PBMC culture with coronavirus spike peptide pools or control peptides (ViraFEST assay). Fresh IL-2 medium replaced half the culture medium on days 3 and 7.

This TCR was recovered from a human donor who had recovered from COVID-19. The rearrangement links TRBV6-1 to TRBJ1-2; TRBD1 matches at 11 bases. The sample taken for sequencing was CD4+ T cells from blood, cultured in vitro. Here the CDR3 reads CASSGDRGRFGYTF. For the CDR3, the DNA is TGTGCCAGCAGTGGGGACAGGGGGAGGTTCGGCTACACCTTC.